Listed below are T cell receptor beta chains from one sample, sequenced in a study of blood T cell repertoires in COVID-19. The protocol was immunoSEQ multiplex PCR, while the TCRdb copy is restricted to in-frame clones and leaves out a portion. The table lists 200,000 to 250,000 clones, roughly 83% of them singletons. The source material was peripheral blood. The receptor set was obtained from a woman in her 70s with active or convalescent COVID-19. Each CDR3 is given with its conserved first and last residue.

J gene: TRBJ1-2; V gene: TRBV6-6; CDR3 protein: CASSHRGTDNGYTF
J gene: TRBJ2-5; V gene: TRBV2; CDR3 protein: CASSGTEETQYF
J gene: TRBJ1-3; V gene: TRBV29-1; CDR3 protein: CSVVGGPGNTIYF
J gene: TRBJ2-5; V gene: TRBV11-2; CDR3 protein: CASSFRLSEETQYF
J gene: TRBJ1-1; V gene: TRBV7-9; CDR3 protein: CASSQSGTEAFF
J gene: TRBJ2-1; V gene: TRBV7-3; CDR3 protein: CASSLGGAMSNEQFF
J gene: TRBJ2-2; V gene: TRBV18; CDR3 protein: CASSLGTVNTGELFF
J gene: TRBJ2-1; V gene: TRBV4-1; CDR3 protein: CASSQDLSSGGISYNEQFF
J gene: TRBJ2-5; V gene: TRBV9; CDR3 protein: CASSVALSGASETQYF
J gene: TRBJ2-2; V gene: TRBV3-1/TRBV3-2; CDR3 protein: CASSPSGGIAGELFF
J gene: TRBJ2-3; V gene: TRBV9; CDR3 protein: CASSLTGTTDTQYF
J gene: TRBJ1-6; V gene: TRBV6-2/TRBV6-3; CDR3 protein: CASSYLAGGTYNSPLHF
J gene: TRBJ1-2; V gene: TRBV4-1; CDR3 protein: CASSLQTGPNYGYTF
J gene: TRBJ2-2; V gene: TRBV18; CDR3 protein: CASSPIGGSLGELFF
J gene: TRBJ2-5; V gene: TRBV2; CDR3 protein: CASTPGRQTQETQYF
J gene: TRBJ2-2; V gene: TRBV3-1/TRBV3-2; CDR3 protein: CASSPGSGELFF
J gene: TRBJ1-4; V gene: TRBV4-2; CDR3 protein: CASSQDAGGEMSEKLFF
J gene: TRBJ2-6; V gene: TRBV6-6; CDR3 protein: CASSYLASGANVLTF
J gene: TRBJ1-5; V gene: TRBV3-1/TRBV3-2; CDR3 protein: CASSHGGVQPQHF
J gene: TRBJ2-1; V gene: TRBV9; CDR3 protein: CASSVEASGGSYNEQFF
J gene: TRBJ1-1; V gene: TRBV5-1; CDR3 protein: CASSPTGQAWGTEAFF
J gene: TRBJ2-6; V gene: TRBV27; CDR3 protein: CASSLRDRVNSGANVLTF
J gene: TRBJ2-7; V gene: TRBV30; CDR3 protein: CAWGRSYEQYF
J gene: TRBJ2-5; V gene: TRBV12-3/TRBV12-4; CDR3 protein: CASSFQGRETQYF
J gene: TRBJ2-3; V gene: TRBV7-3; CDR3 protein: CASSLTSGVIDTQYF
J gene: TRBJ2-6; V gene: TRBV11-1; CDR3 protein: CASSLTGSGANVLTF
J gene: TRBJ2-7; V gene: TRBV7-2; CDR3 protein: CASSWTGGLSYEQYF
J gene: TRBJ2-7; V gene: TRBV10-2; CDR3 protein: CASKQTSGSINEQYF
J gene: TRBJ1-5; V gene: TRBV19; CDR3 protein: CASSISIGTGYSNQPQHF
J gene: TRBJ1-5; V gene: TRBV6-5; CDR3 protein: CASRGWTGSQPQHF
J gene: TRBJ2-7; V gene: TRBV7-9; CDR3 protein: CASSSHWTRISYEQYF